This TCR beta chain was obtained from a study of siplizumab effects on memory and regulatory T cells (dated by TCRdb to the late 2010s). For the wider study: The study looked at the effect of siplizumab, an anti-CD2 antibody, on alloreactive T-cell subsets in allogeneic mixed lymphocyte reactions made from human PBMCs. Points the paper makes about the study in general: The cumulative frequency of alloreactive sequences that could be traced back to unstimulated CD4+ memory T cells was significantly reduced by siplizumab. Unstimulated naive T cells appeared to be more diverse than memory T cells, and naive cells seemed to make a substantial contribution to the alloresponse. A naive or memory phenotype could not be assigned to roughly 80-95% of proliferating CD4+ or CD8+ clones. Because sequences below about 10^-5 frequency were poorly captured, only a minor fraction of alloreactive clones could be mapped to unstimulated subsets. Among mappable alloreactive CD4+ clones, an average Treg-derived fraction of about 70% was observed with siplizumab, compared with roughly 27% in control reactions. The suppressive function of proliferating Tregs from siplizumab cultures was not functionally confirmed.

Sorted unstimulated T cells and proliferating T cells recovered from mixed lymphocyte reactions underwent TCRbeta CDR3 sequencing. Fresh whole blood from nine to ten HLA-typed healthy donors was used as the source from which PBMCs were isolated. To map where alloreactive clones came from, unstimulated CD4+ regulatory T cells were FACS-sorted. V is clipped by 7 bases and J by 0 bases, and the sequence between their germline boundaries is 13 bases long. Including cysteine and phenylalanine, the CDR3 has 15 amino acids. The CDR3 DNA has 45 bases and is translated from base 1. CDR1 and CDR2 are drawn from the germline V gene: ENHRY, SYGVKD. Concerning this clone itself: Its specific antigen is unknown. No base quality information exists; no much larger clone differs at one position.

Libraries came from the immunoSEQ multiplex PCR assay. Roughly 9.8 x 10^4 TCR templates per sample were assayed on the deep sequencing platform. Genomic DNA extracted from sorted T cells was used for TCRbeta CDR3 sequencing. The paper's data handling went like this. The R programming language was used for clonal analysis of the TCRbeta CDR3 data. Unstimulated samples were compared with post-reaction CFSE-low samples to define alloreactive CD4+ and CD8+ clones. Regulatory or non-regulatory origin was assigned to alloreactive CD4+ clones by matching of sequences to sorted unstimulated Treg and non-Treg repertoires. Here the immuneACCESS table is served through TCRdb, limited to in-frame sequences with V and J called. Missing clones are a known gap in these copies; in checked studies unresolved V genes cover under half, and the rest lacks a known reason. The DNA was the basis for D and trimming; V, J and clone size are from that table. Here the sample has approximately 100,000 clones; about 91% occur a single time. Jointly, the top ten make up about 0.75% of the sample.

What was sequenced was Tregs sorted from blood. Here the chain combines TRBV10-3 and TRBJ1-3; confidence is insufficient to name the D gene. This clonotype was sampled from a human donor in good health. CDR3 protein: CAITPDGGSGNTIYF. The DNA sequence follows: TGTGCCATCACCCCGGACGGCGGCTCTGGAAACACCATATATTTT.